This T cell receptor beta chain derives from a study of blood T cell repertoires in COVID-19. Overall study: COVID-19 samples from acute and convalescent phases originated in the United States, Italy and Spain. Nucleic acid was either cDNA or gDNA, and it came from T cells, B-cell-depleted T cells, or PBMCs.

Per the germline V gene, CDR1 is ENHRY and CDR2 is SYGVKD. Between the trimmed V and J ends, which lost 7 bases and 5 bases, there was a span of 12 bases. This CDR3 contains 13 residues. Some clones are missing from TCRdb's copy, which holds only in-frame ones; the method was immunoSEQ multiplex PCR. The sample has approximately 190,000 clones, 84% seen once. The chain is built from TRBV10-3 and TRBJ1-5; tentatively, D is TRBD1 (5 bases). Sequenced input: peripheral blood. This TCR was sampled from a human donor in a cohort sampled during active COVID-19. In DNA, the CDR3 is TGTGCCATCAACGGACACCTAGATCAGCCCCAGCATTTT. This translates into CAINGHLDQPQHF.